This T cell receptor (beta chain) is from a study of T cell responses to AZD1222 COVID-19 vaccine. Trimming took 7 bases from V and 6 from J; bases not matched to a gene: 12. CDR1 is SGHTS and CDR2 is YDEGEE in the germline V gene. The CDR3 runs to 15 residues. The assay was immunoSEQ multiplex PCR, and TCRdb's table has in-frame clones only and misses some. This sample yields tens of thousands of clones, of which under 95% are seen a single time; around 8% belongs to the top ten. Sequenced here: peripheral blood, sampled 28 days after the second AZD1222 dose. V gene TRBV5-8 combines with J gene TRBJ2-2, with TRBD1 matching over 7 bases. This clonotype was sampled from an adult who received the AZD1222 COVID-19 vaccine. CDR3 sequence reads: CASGTGDLRSGELFF. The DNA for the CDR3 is TGTGCCAGCGGTACAGGGGACCTACGTTCCGGGGAGCTGTTTTTT.